The present T cell receptor (beta chain) was sequenced within a study of T cell responses to AZD1222 COVID-19 vaccine. For the study at large: The analysis combined second doses at about 4 or about 12 weeks.

Of note for this clone: Its specificity is not known.

General study findings and limits: Mostly white British, mostly female donors; authors suggested clonal diversity may be underestimated.

This CDR3 region has 13 residues. Germline lookup yields CDR1 SGHNT and CDR2 YYREEE (reference sequence). V shed 3 bases, J shed 8 bases, and the junction held 3 bases outside the gene matches. Only in-frame clones appear in the TCRdb table, and some are missing; sequencing was by immunoSEQ multiplex PCR. There are around 62,000 clones in the sample; over 85% occur only once, and 4.5% to 5.5% lies in the top ten. The gene calls are TRBV5-4 and TRBJ2-4; 9 bases are shared with TRBD2. This specimen consisted of peripheral blood, obtained on day 0 of AZD1222 vaccination. This receptor was identified in an adult in good health. The CDR3 DNA reads as TGTGCCAGCAGCTCTAGCGGGGTGGACATTCAGTACTTC. Amino acid sequence: CASSSSGVDIQYF.